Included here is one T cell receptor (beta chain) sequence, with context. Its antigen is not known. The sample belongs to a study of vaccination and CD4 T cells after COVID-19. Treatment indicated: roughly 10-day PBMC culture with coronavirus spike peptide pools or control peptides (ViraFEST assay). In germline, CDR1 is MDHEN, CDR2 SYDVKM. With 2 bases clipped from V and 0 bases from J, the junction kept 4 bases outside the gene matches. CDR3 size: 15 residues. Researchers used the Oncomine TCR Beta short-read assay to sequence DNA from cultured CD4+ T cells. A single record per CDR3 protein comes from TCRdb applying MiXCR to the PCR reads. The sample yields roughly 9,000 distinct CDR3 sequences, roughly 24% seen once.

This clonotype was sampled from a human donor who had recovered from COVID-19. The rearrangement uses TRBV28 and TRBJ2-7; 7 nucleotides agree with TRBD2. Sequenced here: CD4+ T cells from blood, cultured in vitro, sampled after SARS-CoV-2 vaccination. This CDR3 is CASSLGGSLSYEQYF. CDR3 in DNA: TGTGCCAGCAGTTTAGGCGGGAGTCTCTCCTACGAGCAGTACTTC.